This T cell receptor beta chain was observed in a study of blood T cell repertoires in COVID-19. About the research overall: COVID-19 samples from acute and convalescent phases originated in the United States, Italy and Spain. Nucleic acid was either cDNA or gDNA, and it came from T cells, B-cell-depleted T cells, or PBMCs.

V shed 2 bases and J 8 bases; nucleotides not matched to a gene: 2. Germline V CDR1 and CDR2: SEHNR, FQNEAQ (reference sequence). The CDR3 has 13 amino acids. In the original processing: Quantification of nucleated cells was approximated via reference gene primer amplification. Method: immunoSEQ multiplex PCR; TCRdb's copy keeps in-frame clones and lacks some. The DNA was the basis for D and trimming; V, J and clone size are from that table. The table lists about 130,000 clones, nearly 70% of them singletons. The chain has TRBV7-9 and TRBJ2-1; 8 nucleotides agree with TRBD2. Sequenced material: peripheral blood. This TCR came from a woman between 70 and 85 years old with acute or convalescent COVID-19. CDR3 amino acids: CASSLSGGYEQFF. The CDR3 DNA sequence: TGTGCCAGCAGCTTATCGGGAGGGTATGAGCAGTTCTTC.